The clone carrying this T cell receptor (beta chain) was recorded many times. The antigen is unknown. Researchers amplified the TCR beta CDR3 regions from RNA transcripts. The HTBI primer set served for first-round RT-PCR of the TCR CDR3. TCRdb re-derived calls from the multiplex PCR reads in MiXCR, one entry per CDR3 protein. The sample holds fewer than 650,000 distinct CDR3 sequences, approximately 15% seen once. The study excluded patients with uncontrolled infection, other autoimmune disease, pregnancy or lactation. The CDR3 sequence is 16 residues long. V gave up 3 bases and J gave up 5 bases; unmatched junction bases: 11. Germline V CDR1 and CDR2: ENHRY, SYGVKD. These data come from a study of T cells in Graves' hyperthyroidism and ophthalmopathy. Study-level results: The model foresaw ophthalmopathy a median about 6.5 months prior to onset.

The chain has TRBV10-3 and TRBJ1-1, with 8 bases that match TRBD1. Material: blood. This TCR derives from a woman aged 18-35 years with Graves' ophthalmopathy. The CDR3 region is CAISEPIGRGLTEAFF. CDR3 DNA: TGTGCCATCAGTGAACCGATTGGCAGGGGGCTTACTGAAGCTTTCTTT.